This entry is about one TCR beta chain. In the original workflow: Estimated nucleated cell counts came from reference gene primer amplification. The data were produced by immunoSEQ multiplex PCR, yet TCRdb's version contains in-frame clones alone and is incomplete. From that table come the V and J calls and clone size; the DNA was used to work out D and trimming. The sample holds about 100,000 clones, about 92% seen once. The data originate from a study of blood T cell repertoires in COVID-19. The length of the CDR3 is 15 residues. Germline lookup yields CDR1 LNHDA and CDR2 SQIVND (reference sequence). V dropped 5 bases and J dropped 11; count of bases not matched to a gene: 16.

This rearrangement joins TRBV19 to TRBJ1-1, with 8 bases matching TRBD1. The TCR comes from a man aged 45-65 years with active COVID-19. The specimen was peripheral blood. As DNA, the CDR3 is TGTGCCAGTAGTGCAACCCCCCGGGACAGGTTTTGGGCTTTCTTT. Translation gives CASSATPRDRFWAFF.